Listed below are T cell receptor beta chains from one sample, sequenced in a study of T cells in Graves' hyperthyroidism and ophthalmopathy. One entry per CDR3 protein, called by TCRdb with MiXCR from the multiplex PCR reads. The data show 300,000 to 450,000 distinct CDR3 sequences, with about 14% seen just once and around 20% held by the top ten. Sequenced sample: blood. The receptors were gathered from a woman aged 25 to 39 with Graves' ophthalmopathy. The CDR3 runs from the conserved cysteine through the conserved F or W. D genes are given only for firm matches. For some rows the clone size is stated as once, few or many, or as a class when expanded; others skip it.

d_gene	abundance	j_gene	v_gene	CDR3aa	CDR3nt
.	many	TRBJ2-1	TRBV2	CASSEIPPRGEQFF	TGTGCCAGCAGTGAAATTCCACCGCGGGGTGAGCAGTTCTTC
.	many	TRBJ1-2	TRBV9	CASSVAGGPDGYTF	TGTGCCAGCAGCGTAGCGGGCGGGCCGGATGGCTACACCTTC
TRBD1	few	TRBJ1-6	TRBV9	CASSTQGQLNSPLHF	TGTGCCAGCAGCACACAGGGACAGCTAAATTCACCCCTCCACTTT
TRBD2	many	TRBJ2-3	TRBV6-6	CASSTRSGGGTDTQYF	TGTGCCAGCAGTACTCGTAGCGGGGGAGGGACAGATACGCAGTATTTT
.	many	TRBJ2-5	TRBV18	CASSLGVTAQETQYF	TGTGCCAGCTCACTGGGGGTGACAGCCCAAGAGACCCAGTACTTC
TRBD1	many	TRBJ2-5	TRBV28	CASRQGETQYF	TGTGCCAGCAGACAGGGGGAGACCCAGTACTTC
.	many	TRBJ1-5	TRBV27	CASSFNHNQPQHF	TGTGCCAGCAGCTTTAACCACAATCAGCCCCAGCATTTT
TRBD1	many	TRBJ2-1	TRBV7-9	CASSSTTGARGDEQFF	TGTGCCAGCAGCTCGACGACAGGGGCAAGGGGGGATGAGCAGTTCTTC
.	many	TRBJ1-1	TRBV30	CAWSVEQSEAFF	TGTGCCTGGAGTGTAGAACAGTCTGAAGCTTTCTTT
TRBD1	many	TRBJ1-1	TRBV28	CASIRGRDLEAFF	TGTGCCAGCATCAGGGGGCGCGATCTTGAAGCTTTCTTT
TRBD2	once	TRBJ2-7	TRBV5-1	CASSLVGLAGIGYEQYF	TGCGCCAGCAGCTTGGTGGGCCTAGCGGGAATAGGCTACGAGCAGTACTTC
TRBD2	many	TRBJ2-2	TRBV2	CASSFAGGGELFF	TGTGCCAGCAGCTTCGCGGGGGGCGGGGAGCTGTTTTTT
.	many	TRBJ1-1	TRBV12-3/TRBV12-4	CASSSASTEAFF	TGTGCCAGCAGTTCGGCGAGCACTGAAGCTTTCTTT
.	.	TRBJ1-1	TRBV3-1	CASSPPDRSEAFF	TGTGCCAGCAGCCCCCCCGACAGGAGTGAAGCTTTCTTT
.	many	TRBJ1-1	TRBV7-3	CASSLRGWGTEAFF	TGTGCCAGCAGCTTAAGGGGCTGGGGCACTGAAGCTTTCTTT
TRBD1	many	TRBJ1-5	TRBV18	CASSPTGGSGNQPQHF	TGTGCCAGCTCCCCTACAGGGGGCTCGGGCAATCAGCCCCAGCATTTT
TRBD2	many	TRBJ2-5	TRBV3-1	CASTIISPLLGGIQETQYF	TGTGCCAGCACTATAATTTCCCCGCTACTGGGAGGGATACAAGAGACCCAGTACTTC
.	many	TRBJ2-3	TRBV24-1	CATSDPDSTDTQYF	TGTGCCACCAGTGACCCGGACAGCACAGATACGCAGTATTTT
.	many	TRBJ1-3	TRBV7-6	CASSLTDVGSGNTIYF	TGTGCCAGCAGCTTAACTGACGTCGGGTCTGGAAACACCATATATTTT
.	many	TRBJ1-5	TRBV28	CASSLFTGFNQPQHF	TGTGCCAGCAGTTTATTCACGGGTTTCAATCAGCCCCAGCATTTT
.	many	TRBJ1-1	TRBV29-1	CSVRGTLAANTEAFF	TGCAGCGTCCGAGGGACCCTCGCAGCGAACACTGAAGCTTTCTTT
.	.	TRBJ2-5	TRBV20-1	CSSRIPGTTKETQYF	TGCAGTTCTAGAATCCCTGGGACGACAAAAGAGACCCAGTACTTC
.	many	TRBJ2-7	TRBV20-1	CSASKRQASREQYF	TGCAGTGCTTCTAAGAGACAGGCAAGTCGCGAGCAGTACTTC
.	many	TRBJ2-1	TRBV6-2/TRBV6-3	CASSYLGGRYNEQFF	TGTGCCAGCAGTTACCTCGGGGGTAGGTACAATGAGCAGTTCTTC
.	.	TRBJ2-2	TRBV5-1	CASSSRSGMGSGELFF	TGCGCCAGCAGCTCCAGGTCAGGGATGGGCAGCGGGGAGCTGTTTTTT
.	many	TRBJ1-3	TRBV2	CASSKEFATGNTIYF	TGTGCCAGCAGCAAAGAGTTTGCCACTGGAAACACCATATATTTT
.	many	TRBJ1-1	TRBV2	CASSSHGENTEAFF	TGTGCCAGCAGTAGTCACGGAGAGAACACTGAAGCTTTCTTT
TRBD1	many	TRBJ1-4	TRBV28	CASSSSETGSEKLFF	TGTGCCAGCAGTTCGTCCGAGACAGGGTCTGAAAAACTGTTTTTT
.	.	TRBJ2-4	TRBV20-1	CSARIRDPPIQYF	TGCAGTGCTAGAATCCGGGACCCACCTATTCAGTACTTC
TRBD2	many	TRBJ2-1	TRBV5-5	CASSWRLAEQFF	TGTGCCAGCAGCTGGAGACTAGCGGAGCAGTTCTTC